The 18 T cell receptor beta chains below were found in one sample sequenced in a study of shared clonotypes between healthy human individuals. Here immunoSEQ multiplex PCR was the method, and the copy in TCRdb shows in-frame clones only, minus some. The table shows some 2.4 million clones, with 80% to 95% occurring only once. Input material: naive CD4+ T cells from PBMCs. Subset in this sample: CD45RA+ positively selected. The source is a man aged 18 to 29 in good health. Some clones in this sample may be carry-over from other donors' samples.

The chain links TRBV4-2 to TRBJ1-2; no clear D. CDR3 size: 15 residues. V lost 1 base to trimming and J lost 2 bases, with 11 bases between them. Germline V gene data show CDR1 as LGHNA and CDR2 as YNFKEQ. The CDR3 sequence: CASSQVPGDNYGYTF. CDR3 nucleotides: TGTGCCAGCAGCCAAGTACCGGGAGACAACTATGGCTACACCTTC.

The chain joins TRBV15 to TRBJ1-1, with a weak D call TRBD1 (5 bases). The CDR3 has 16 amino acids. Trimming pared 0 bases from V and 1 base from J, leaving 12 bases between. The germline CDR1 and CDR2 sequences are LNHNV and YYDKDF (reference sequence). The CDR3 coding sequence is TGTGCCACCAGCAGAGATCTGGGACCGGCGAACACTGAAGCTTTCTTT. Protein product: CATSRDLGPANTEAFF.

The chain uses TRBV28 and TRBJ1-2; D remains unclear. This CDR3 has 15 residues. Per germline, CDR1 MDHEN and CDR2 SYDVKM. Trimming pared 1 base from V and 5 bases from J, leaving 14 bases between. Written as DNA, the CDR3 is TGTGCCAGCAGTTTATTAGTCGCTGGGCGGTATGGCTACACCTTC. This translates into CASSLLVAGRYGYTF.

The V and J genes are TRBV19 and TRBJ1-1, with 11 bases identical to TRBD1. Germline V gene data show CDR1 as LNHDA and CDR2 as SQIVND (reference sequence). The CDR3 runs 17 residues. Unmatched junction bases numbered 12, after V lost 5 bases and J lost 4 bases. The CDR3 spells CASSPGTGGPGFTEAFF. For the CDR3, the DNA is TGTGCCAGTAGTCCTGGGACAGGGGGTCCGGGTTTCACTGAAGCTTTCTTT.

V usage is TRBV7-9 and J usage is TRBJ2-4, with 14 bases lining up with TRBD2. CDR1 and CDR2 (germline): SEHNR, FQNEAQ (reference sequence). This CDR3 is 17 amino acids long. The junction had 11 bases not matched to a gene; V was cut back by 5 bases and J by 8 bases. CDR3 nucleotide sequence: TGTGCCAGCAGCCAAGTGGGACTAGCGGGAGAGACGGACATTCAGTACTTC. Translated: CASSQVGLAGETDIQYF. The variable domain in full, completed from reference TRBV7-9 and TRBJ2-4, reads DTGVSQNPRHKITKRGQNVTFRCDPISEHNRLYWYRQTLGQGPEFLTYFQNEAQLEKSRLLSDRFSAERPKGSFSTLEIQRTEQGDSAMYLCASSQVGLAGETDIQYFGAGTRLSVL.

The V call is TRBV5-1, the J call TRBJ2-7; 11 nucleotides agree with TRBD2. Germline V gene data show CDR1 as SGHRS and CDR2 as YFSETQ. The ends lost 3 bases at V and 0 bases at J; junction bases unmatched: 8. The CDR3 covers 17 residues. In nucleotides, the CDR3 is TGCGCCAGCAGCTCCCTGACTAGCGGGGCACCCTCCTACGAGCAGTACTTC. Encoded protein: CASSSLTSGAPSYEQYF.

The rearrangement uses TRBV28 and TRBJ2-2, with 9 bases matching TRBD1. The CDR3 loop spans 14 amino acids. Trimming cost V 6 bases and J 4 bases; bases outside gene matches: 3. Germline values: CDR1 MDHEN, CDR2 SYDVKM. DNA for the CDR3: TGTGCCAGCAGGCTACAGGGGGCCACCGGGGAGCTGTTTTTT. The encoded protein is CASRLQGATGELFF.

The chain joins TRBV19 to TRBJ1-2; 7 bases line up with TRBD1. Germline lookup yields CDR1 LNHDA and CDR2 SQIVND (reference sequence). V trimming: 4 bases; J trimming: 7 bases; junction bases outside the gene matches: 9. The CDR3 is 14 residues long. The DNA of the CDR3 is TGTGCCAGTAGTACCGAGACAGGGCGGGCTGGCTACACCTTC. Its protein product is CASSTETGRAGYTF.

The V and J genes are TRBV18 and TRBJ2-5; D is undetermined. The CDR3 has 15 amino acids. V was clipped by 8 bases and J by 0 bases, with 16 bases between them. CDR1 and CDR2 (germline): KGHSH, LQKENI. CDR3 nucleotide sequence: TGTGCCAGCCACAGAGGATCCCAGTACCAAGAGACCCAGTACTTC. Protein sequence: CASHRGSQYQETQYF.

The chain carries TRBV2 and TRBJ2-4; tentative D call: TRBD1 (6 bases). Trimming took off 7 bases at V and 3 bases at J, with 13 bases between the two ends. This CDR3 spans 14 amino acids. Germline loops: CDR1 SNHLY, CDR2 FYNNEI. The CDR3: CASTQQGDKNIQYF. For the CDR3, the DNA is TGTGCCAGCACCCAACAGGGAGACAAAAACATTCAGTACTTC.

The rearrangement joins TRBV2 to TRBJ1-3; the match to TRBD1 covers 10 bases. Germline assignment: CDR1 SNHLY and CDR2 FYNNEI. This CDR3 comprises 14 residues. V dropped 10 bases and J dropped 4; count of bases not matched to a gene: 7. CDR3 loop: CANRQGASGNTIYF. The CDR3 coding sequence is TGTGCCAACAGACAGGGGGCCTCAGGAAACACCATATATTTT.

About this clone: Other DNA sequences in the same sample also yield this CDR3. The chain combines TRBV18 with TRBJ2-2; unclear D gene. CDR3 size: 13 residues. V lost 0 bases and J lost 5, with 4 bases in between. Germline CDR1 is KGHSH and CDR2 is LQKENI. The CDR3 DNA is TGTGCCAGCTCACCACCAGGAACCGGGGAGCTGTTTTTT. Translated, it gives CASSPPGTGELFF.

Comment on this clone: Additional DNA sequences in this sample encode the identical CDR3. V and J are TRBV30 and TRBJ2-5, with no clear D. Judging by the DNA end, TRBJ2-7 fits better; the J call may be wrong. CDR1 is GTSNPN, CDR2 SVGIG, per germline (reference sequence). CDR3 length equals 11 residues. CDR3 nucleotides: TGTGCCTGGAGTGCTCTATACGAGCAGTACTTC. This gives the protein CAWSALYEQYF.

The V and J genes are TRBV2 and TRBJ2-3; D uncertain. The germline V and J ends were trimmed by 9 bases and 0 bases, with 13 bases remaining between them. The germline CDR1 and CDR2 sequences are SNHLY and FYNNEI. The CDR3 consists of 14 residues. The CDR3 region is CARADPASTDTQYF. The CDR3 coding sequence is TGTGCCAGAGCAGATCCCGCTAGCACAGATACGCAGTATTTT.

CDR3 sequence reads: CASSRSSWTVSQETQYF. As DNA, the CDR3 is TGTGCCAGCAGCAGATCTTCCTGGACAGTAAGCCAAGAGACCCAGTACTTC. The chain uses TRBV2 and TRBJ2-5, with D perhaps TRBD1 (6 bases). Germline CDR1 reads SNHLY; CDR2 reads FYNNEI. The CDR3 totals 17 residues. V was trimmed by 6 bases and J by 1 base, leaving 21 bases between them.

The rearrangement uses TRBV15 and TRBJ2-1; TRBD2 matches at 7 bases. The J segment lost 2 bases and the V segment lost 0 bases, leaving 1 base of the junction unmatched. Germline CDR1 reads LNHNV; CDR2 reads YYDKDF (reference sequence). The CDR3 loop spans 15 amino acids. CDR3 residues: CATSREAGPYNEQFF. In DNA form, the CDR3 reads TGTGCCACCAGCAGAGAAGCGGGGCCCTACAATGAGCAGTTCTTC.

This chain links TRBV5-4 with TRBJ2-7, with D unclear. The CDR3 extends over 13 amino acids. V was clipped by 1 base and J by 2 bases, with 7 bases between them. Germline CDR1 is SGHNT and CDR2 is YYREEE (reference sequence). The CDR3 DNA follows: TGTGCCAGCAGCTTGTACGGAGCCTACGAGCAGTACTTC. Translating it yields CASSLYGAYEQYF.

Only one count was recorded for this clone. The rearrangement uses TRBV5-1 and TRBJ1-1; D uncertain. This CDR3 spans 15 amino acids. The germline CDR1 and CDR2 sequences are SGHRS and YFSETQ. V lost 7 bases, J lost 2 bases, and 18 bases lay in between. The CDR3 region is CASGPASGYNTEAFF. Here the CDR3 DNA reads TGCGCCAGCGGACCGGCGTCAGGATACAACACTGAAGCTTTCTTT. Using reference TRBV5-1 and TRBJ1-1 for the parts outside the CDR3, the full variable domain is KAGVTQTPRYLIKTRGQQVTLSCSPISGHRSVSWYQQTPGQGLQFLFEYFSETQRNKGNFPGRFSGRQFSNSRSEMNVSTLELGDSALYLCASGPASGYNTEAFFGQGTRLTVV.